This TCR beta chain was identified during a study of T cell responses to AZD1222 COVID-19 vaccine. The overall study: Timing groups of about 4 and about 12 weeks for second doses were pooled. Broader study findings: Of spike-specific TCRs, nearly half reportedly target regions left unmutated in variants.

Profiled with immunoSEQ multiplex PCR; TCRdb holds only in-frame clones, not every one. Of about 120,000 clones listed, 88% are singletons. Concerning this clone itself: Its antigen is undetermined.

Germline CDR1 is SGHRS and CDR2 is YFSETQ. This CDR3 contains 14 residues. The J segment lost 4 bases and the V segment lost 2 bases, leaving 3 bases of the junction unmatched. The chain joins TRBV5-1 to TRBJ2-3; 8 bases are a match to TRBD1. This material consisted of peripheral blood, taken on day 0 of AZD1222 vaccination. The sequence came from an adult in good health. The CDR3: CASSFQGAPDTQYF. Here the CDR3 DNA reads TGCGCCAGCAGCTTCCAGGGGGCCCCAGATACGCAGTATTTT.